This T cell receptor (beta chain) comes out of a study of blood T cell repertoires in COVID-19. V was pared by 2 bases and J by 5 bases, with 13 bases of the junction left unmatched. Germline CDR1 and CDR2: MNHEY and SVGEGT. This CDR3 spans 17 amino acids. Data came from immunoSEQ multiplex PCR; TCRdb stores just in-frame clones and leaves some out. Seen here are around 42,000 clones, around 84% observed once, and the top ten hold more than 50%. Sequenced material: peripheral blood. The clonotype originates from a man in his 70s with acute or convalescent COVID-19. This chain connects TRBV6-2 or TRBV6-3 to TRBJ1-2; 8 nucleotides agree with TRBD1. The DNA for the CDR3 is TGTGCCAGCAGTTACCCGGGACAGGTACTTCAATCGTATGGCTACACCTTC. Its protein product is CASSYPGQVLQSYGYTF.